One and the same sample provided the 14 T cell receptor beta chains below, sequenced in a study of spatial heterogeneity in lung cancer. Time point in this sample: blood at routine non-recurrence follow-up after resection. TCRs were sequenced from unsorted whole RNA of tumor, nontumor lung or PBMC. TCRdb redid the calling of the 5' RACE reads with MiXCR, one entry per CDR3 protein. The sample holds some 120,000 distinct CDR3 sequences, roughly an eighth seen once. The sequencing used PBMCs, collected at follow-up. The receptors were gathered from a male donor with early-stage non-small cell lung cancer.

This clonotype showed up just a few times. In nucleotides, the CDR3 is TGCGCCAGCAGCAAAGGACAGCGCACAGATACGCAGTATTTT. Amino acids: CASSKGQRTDTQYF. The chain has TRBV5-1 and TRBJ2-3, with D tentatively TRBD1 (6 bases). V gave up 4 bases and J gave up 1 base, with 10 bases separating them. The CDR3 extends over 14 amino acids. Germline CDR1 and CDR2: SGHRS and YFSETQ.

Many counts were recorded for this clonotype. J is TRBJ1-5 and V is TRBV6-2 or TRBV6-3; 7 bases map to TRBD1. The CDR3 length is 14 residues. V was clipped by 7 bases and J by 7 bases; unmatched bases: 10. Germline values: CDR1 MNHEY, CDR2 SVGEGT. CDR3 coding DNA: TGTGCCAGCACTGTAGACAGGGTAAACCAGCCCCAGCATTTT. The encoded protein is CASTVDRVNQPQHF.

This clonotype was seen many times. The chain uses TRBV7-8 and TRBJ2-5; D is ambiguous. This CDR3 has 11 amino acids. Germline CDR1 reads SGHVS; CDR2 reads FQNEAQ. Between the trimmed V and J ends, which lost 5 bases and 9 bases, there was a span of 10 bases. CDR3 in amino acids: CASSPRGAQYF. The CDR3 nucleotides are TGTGCCAGCAGCCCTCGTGGGGCCCAGTACTTC. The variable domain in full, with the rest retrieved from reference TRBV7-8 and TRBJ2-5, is GAGVSQSPRYKVAKRGQDVALRCDPISGHVSLFWYQQALGQGPEFLTYFQNEAQLDKSGLPSDRFFAERPEGSVSTLKIQRTQQEDSAVYLCASSPRGAQYFGPGTRLLVL.

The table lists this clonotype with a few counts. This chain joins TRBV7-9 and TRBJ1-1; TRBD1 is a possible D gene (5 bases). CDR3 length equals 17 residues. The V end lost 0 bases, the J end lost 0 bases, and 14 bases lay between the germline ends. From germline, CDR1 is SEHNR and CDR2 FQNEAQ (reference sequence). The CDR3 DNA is TGTGCCAGCAGCTTAGCGCAAGGGGCGGGTTTGAACACTGAAGCTTTCTTT. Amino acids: CASSLAQGAGLNTEAFF.

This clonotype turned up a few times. This CDR3 is CASSSGTGPYEQYF. CDR3 nucleotides: TGTGCCAGCAGTTCCGGGACAGGGCCCTACGAGCAGTACTTC. V and J are TRBV21-1 and TRBJ2-7; the D segment call TRBD1 is taken from the table without a DNA check. TRBV21-1 is recorded as a pseudogene. This CDR3 has 14 amino acids.

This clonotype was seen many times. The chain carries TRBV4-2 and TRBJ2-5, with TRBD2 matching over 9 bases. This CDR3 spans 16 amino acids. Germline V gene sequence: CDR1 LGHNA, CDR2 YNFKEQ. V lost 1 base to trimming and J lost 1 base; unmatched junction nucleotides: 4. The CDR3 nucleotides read TGTGCCAGCAGCCAAGGGGGTAGCGGGGGCCAAGAGACCCAGTACTTC. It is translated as CASSQGGSGGQETQYF.

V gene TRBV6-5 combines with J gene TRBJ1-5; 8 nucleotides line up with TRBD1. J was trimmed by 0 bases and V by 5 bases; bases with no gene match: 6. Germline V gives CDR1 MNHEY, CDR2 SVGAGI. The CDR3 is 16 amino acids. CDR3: CASSPTGDHSNQPQHF. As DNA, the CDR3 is TGTGCCAGCAGTCCGACAGGGGACCATAGCAATCAGCCCCAGCATTTT.

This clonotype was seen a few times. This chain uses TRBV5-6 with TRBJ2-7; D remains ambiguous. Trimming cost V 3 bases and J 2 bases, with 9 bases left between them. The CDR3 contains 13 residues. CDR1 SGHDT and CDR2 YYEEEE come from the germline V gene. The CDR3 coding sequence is TGTGCCAGCAGCTGGACCTCTACCTACGAGCAGTACTTC. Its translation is CASSWTSTYEQYF.

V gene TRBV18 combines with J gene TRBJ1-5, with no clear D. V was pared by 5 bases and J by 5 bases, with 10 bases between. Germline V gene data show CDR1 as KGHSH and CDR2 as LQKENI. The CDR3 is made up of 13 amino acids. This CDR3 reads CASSFSQDQPQHF. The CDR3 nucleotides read TGTGCCAGCTCATTTTCCCAGGATCAGCCCCAGCATTTT.

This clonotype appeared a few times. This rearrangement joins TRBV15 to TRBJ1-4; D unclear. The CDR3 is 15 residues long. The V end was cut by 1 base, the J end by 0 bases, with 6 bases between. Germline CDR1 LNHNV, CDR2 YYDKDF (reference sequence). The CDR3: CATSRGGTTNEKLFF. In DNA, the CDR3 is TGTGCCACCAGCAGAGGCGGGACAACTAATGAAAAACTGTTTTTT.

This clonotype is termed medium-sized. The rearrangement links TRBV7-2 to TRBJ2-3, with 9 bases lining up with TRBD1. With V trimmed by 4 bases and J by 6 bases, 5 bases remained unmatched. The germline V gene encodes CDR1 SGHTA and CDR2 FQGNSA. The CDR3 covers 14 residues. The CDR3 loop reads CASSSGQGSDTQYF. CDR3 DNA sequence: TGTGCCAGCAGCTCCGGACAGGGGTCGGATACGCAGTATTTT.

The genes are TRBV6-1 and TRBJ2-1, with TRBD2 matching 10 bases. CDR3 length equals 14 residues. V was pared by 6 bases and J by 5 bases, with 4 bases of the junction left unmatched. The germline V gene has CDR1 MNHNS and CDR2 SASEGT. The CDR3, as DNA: TGTGCCAGCAGCATAGCGGGGGGCCACAATGAGCAGTTCTTC. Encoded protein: CASSIAGGHNEQFF.

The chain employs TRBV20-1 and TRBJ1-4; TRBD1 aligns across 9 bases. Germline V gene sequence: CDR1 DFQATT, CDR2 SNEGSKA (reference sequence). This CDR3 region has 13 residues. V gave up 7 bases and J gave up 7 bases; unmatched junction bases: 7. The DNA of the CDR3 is TGCAGTGTTCCACAGGGGGCCGGTGAAAAACTGTTTTTT. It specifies CSVPQGAGEKLFF.

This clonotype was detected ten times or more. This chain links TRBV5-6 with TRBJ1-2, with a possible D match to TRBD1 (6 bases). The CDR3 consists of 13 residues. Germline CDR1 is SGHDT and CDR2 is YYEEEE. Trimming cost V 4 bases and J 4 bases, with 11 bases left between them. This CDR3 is CASSLRGTYGYTF. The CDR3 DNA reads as TGTGCCAGCAGCCTTAGGGGGACCTATGGCTACACCTTC. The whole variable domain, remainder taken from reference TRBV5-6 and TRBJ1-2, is DAGVTQSPTHLIKTRGQQVTLRCSPKSGHDTVSWYQQALGQGPQFIFQYYEEEERQRGNFPDRFSGHQFPNYSSELNVNALLLGDSALYLCASSLRGTYGYTFGSGTRLTVV.